The clone carrying this TCR beta chain was observed at least ten times. Its antigen remains unidentified. Genomic DNA, the template, was used for profiling of the TCR beta VDJ and CDR3. From the reads, TCRdb called clonotypes with MiXCR, one entry per CDR3 protein. The sample lists some 200,000 distinct CDR3 sequences, approximately 65% occurring once. These data originate in a study of CD8+CD57+ T cells in acquired aplastic anemia. The wider study: Sorted CD4+ plus CD8+ cells gave DNA averaging roughly 3 ug.

Regarding the study as a whole: Patients and controls shared 25 to 30 CD8+ CDR3 sequences.

All patients picked for sequencing had shown, by flow cytometry, an expansion of CD8+CD57+ cells. Each patient gave a blood sample that was collected before any therapy had been received. CDR3 length: 13 amino acids. Trimming stripped 3 bases from V and 5 bases from J, with 10 bases between. The sample taken for sequencing was sorted CD4+, CD8+, or CD8+CD57+ T cells (not recorded which) from PBMCs. The clonotype comes from a human donor with aplastic anemia. This chain uses TRBV12-3 or TRBV12-4 with TRBJ1-1; D may be TRBD1 (5 bases). The CDR3 sequence is CASSFAGVTEAFF. In nucleotides, the CDR3 is TGTGCCAGCAGTTTTGCGGGGGTTACTGAAGCTTTCTTT.